The 26 T cell receptor beta chains reported below all come from one sample, sequenced in a study of TIL therapy for anti-PD-1-resistant metastatic lung cancer. Regarding time point: pre-treatment sample, taken before nivolumab and TIL therapy. Sequencing used immunoSEQ v3. TCRdb's table, derived via immunoSEQ multiplex PCR, lists solely in-frame clones and lacks some. This sample has 50,000 to 70,000 clones; roughly four fifths occur once, and the top ten carry nearly 3%. Sample: blood, taken at baseline. These receptors were collected from a person aged 25 to 79 with non-small cell lung cancer.

In its sample, this clone was seen a few times. The chain recombines TRBV6-5 with TRBJ1-1, with 9 bases lining up with TRBD1. The germline gives CDR1 MNHEY, CDR2 SVGAGI. The CDR3 extends over 13 amino acids. Unmatched junction bases numbered 5, after V lost 4 bases and J lost 8 bases. The CDR3 region is CASSFGQGWEAFF. The CDR3 DNA is TGTGCCAGCAGTTTCGGACAGGGGTGGGAAGCTTTCTTT.

This chain connects TRBV7-6 to TRBJ2-1; TRBD1 might be the D (6 bases). Germline lookup yields CDR1 SGHVS and CDR2 FNYEAQ. The CDR3 runs 16 residues. Trimming pared 3 bases from V and 5 bases from J, leaving 17 bases between. CDR3 region: CASSFFTRQAHNEQFF. Here the CDR3 DNA reads TGTGCCAGCAGCTTTTTCACCCGACAGGCCCACAATGAGCAGTTCTTC.

V gene TRBV5-4 combines with J gene TRBJ1-2, with 7 bases identical to TRBD1. In germline, CDR1 is SGHNT, CDR2 YYREEE (reference sequence). The junction had 3 bases not matched to a gene; V was cut back by 2 bases and J by 2 bases. The CDR3 runs 14 residues. Here the CDR3 DNA reads TGTGCCAGCAGCTTTGGGACAGCCAACTATGGCTACACCTTC. Translated, it gives CASSFGTANYGYTF.

This clone was counted between two and nine times. The rearrangement joins TRBV5-4 to TRBJ2-7; D call uncertain. CDR3 size: 14 residues. The germline V gene encodes CDR1 SGHNT and CDR2 YYREEE (reference sequence). V lost 2 bases and J 5 bases, leaving 14 bases between the germline ends. CDR3 sequence: CASSLEVASNEQYF. The CDR3 bases are TGTGCCAGCAGCTTAGAGGTCGCTAGTAACGAGCAGTACTTC.

The table lists this clone with a count of one. This chain connects TRBV7-6 to TRBJ2-1; D is ambiguous. V lost 1 base and J lost 4, with 5 bases in between. Germline V gene sequence: CDR1 SGHVS, CDR2 FNYEAQ. The CDR3 spans 13 residues. The CDR3 nucleotides are TGTGCCAGCAGCTTAGTGGCTTACAATGAGCAGTTCTTC. Translation gives CASSLVAYNEQFF.

The CDR3 region has the DNA TGTGCCAGCAGTTTATTAGTCTCTGTCGGGACAGGCATTGTAGATGAGCAGTTCTTC. Protein product: CASSLLVSVGTGIVDEQFF. The rearrangement joins TRBV28 to TRBJ2-1; 8 bases are a match to TRBD1. The germline gives CDR1 MDHEN, CDR2 SYDVKM. The CDR3 is 19 residues long. V gave up 1 base and J gave up 8 bases; unmatched junction bases: 19.

The chain employs TRBV4-2 and TRBJ2-7; D could derive from TRBD1 or TRBD2 (5 bases each). CDR1 and CDR2 (germline): LGHNA, YNFKEQ. V was clipped by 4 bases and J by 9 bases, with 22 bases between them. The CDR3 runs to 15 residues. CDR3 residues: CASSRPGPAMEGQYF. CDR3 nucleotide sequence: TGTGCCAGCAGCCGCCCGGGACCAGCTATGGAAGGGCAGTACTTC.

The V and J genes are TRBV5-5 and TRBJ1-1; unclear D gene. Trimming removed 0 bases at V and 3 bases at J, with 6 bases between. This CDR3 has 13 amino acids. Per the germline V gene, CDR1 is SGHKS and CDR2 is YYEKEE (reference sequence). The CDR3 reads CASSLGADTEAFF. CDR3 bases: TGTGCCAGCAGCTTGGGGGCAGACACTGAAGCTTTCTTT.

This clone was seen only a few times. V usage is TRBV18 and J usage is TRBJ1-1; D ambiguous. The CDR3 contains 13 residues. Per germline, CDR1 KGHSH and CDR2 LQKENI. Trimming took 3 bases from V and 7 from J, leaving 12 bases between them. CDR3 sequence reads: CASSPLGPGEAFF. In DNA, the CDR3 is TGTGCCAGCTCACCGTTAGGGCCGGGTGAAGCTTTCTTT.

This clone appeared a few times. The genes are TRBV5-1 and TRBJ2-3; 7 bases align to TRBD2. V trimming: 3 bases; J trimming: 0 bases; junction bases outside the gene matches: 4. The CDR3 is 15 residues long. Germline CDR1 and CDR2: SGHRS and YFSETQ. CDR3 bases: TGCGCCAGCAGCTCATATAGCGGGAGCACAGATACGCAGTATTTT. Its translation is CASSSYSGSTDTQYF. Full variable domain (remainder filled in from reference TRBV5-1 and TRBJ2-3): KAGVTQTPRYLIKTRGQQVTLSCSPISGHRSVSWYQQTPGQGLQFLFEYFSETQRNKGNFPGRFSGRQFSNSRSEMNVSTLELGDSALYLCASSSYSGSTDTQYFGPGTRLTVL.

The chain recombines TRBV6-6 with TRBJ2-2; no clear D. CDR1 is MNHNY, CDR2 SVGAGI, per germline (reference sequence). The germline V and J ends were trimmed by 6 bases and 3 bases, with 8 bases remaining between them. The CDR3 runs to 13 residues. The CDR3 coding sequence is TGTGCCAGCAGGCGTGTGGACACCGGGGAGCTGTTTTTT. As protein: CASRRVDTGELFF.

The V call is TRBV10-3, the J call TRBJ2-3; D is possibly TRBD1 (5 bases). This CDR3 spans 12 amino acids. With 4 bases removed from V and 3 bases from J, the gap between germline ends came to 5 bases. Germline-derived CDR1 and CDR2 are ENHRY and SYGVKD. In DNA form, the CDR3 reads TGTGCCATCAGTGGGACAACAGATACGCAGTATTTT. Translation: CAISGTTDTQYF.

This clone was seen just once. The chain joins TRBV7-9 to TRBJ2-2, with D possibly matching TRBD2 (7 bases). This CDR3 is 16 amino acids long. V lost 2 bases and J lost 2, with 12 bases in between. Germline CDR1 is SEHNR and CDR2 is FQNEAQ (reference sequence). This chain's CDR3 is CASSLSGGPNTGELFF. Here the CDR3 DNA reads TGTGCCAGCAGCTTATCCGGGGGGCCTAACACCGGGGAGCTGTTTTTT.

This clone was seen a few times. CDR3 sequence (DNA): TGCGCCAGCAGCTTGGGGACAGGCAATCAGCCCCAGCATTTT. Its translation is CASSLGTGNQPQHF. This sequence joins TRBV5-1 and TRBJ1-5; D may be TRBD1 (6 bases). CDR1 and CDR2 from the germline V gene are SGHRS and YFSETQ. The CDR3 contains 14 residues. V was cut by 0 bases and J by 2 bases, with 6 bases left in between.

This clone was recorded a few times. This sequence joins TRBV11-2 and TRBJ2-3; D perhaps matches TRBD1 (5 bases). Trimming removed 3 bases at V and 0 bases at J, with 19 bases between. The CDR3 totals 18 residues. The germline V gene encodes CDR1 SGHAT and CDR2 FQNNGV. The DNA for the CDR3 is TGTGCCAGCAGCTTTACTCCTAGTTGGACACTGAGCACAGATACGCAGTATTTT. Amino acids: CASSFTPSWTLSTDTQYF.

This clone was detected only once. V is TRBV11-2 and J is TRBJ2-3; D remains ambiguous. Looked up from germline, CDR1 is SGHAT and CDR2 is FQNNGV. The CDR3 loop spans 18 amino acids. V shed 1 base and J shed 0 bases, with 17 bases lying between them. The CDR3 is CASSLGSLAPLSTDTQYF. CDR3 nucleotide sequence: TGTGCCAGCAGCTTAGGGAGCTTAGCCCCCCTAAGCACAGATACGCAGTATTTT. The whole variable domain, filled in from reference TRBV11-2 and TRBJ2-3, reads EAGVAQSPRYKIIEKRQSVAFWCNPISGHATLYWYQQILGQGPKLLIQFQNNGVVDDSQLPKDRFSAERLKGVDSTLKIQPAKLEDSAVYLCASSLGSLAPLSTDTQYFGPGTRLTVL.

The genes are TRBV29-1 and TRBJ1-2, with D uncertain. The ends were cut back, 1 base at V and 8 bases at J, with 17 bases in the middle. The CDR3 runs to 14 residues. Germline CDR1 is SQVTM and CDR2 is ANQGSEA. This CDR3 is CSVEVLSITGGYTF. The DNA of the CDR3 is TGCAGCGTTGAAGTATTGTCCATAACGGGCGGCTACACCTTC.

J is TRBJ2-3 and V is TRBV1; the table's D call, TRBD2, was not checked against the DNA. TRBV1 is a pseudogene locus. The CDR3 is made up of 13 amino acids. The CDR3 sequence: CTLRTSGNYTQYF. In DNA, the CDR3 is TGCACCCTACGGACTAGCGGGAACTATACGCAGTATTTT.

This clone was found a few times. The V and J genes are TRBV28 and TRBJ1-5; 10 nucleotides line up with TRBD1. CDR1 is MDHEN and CDR2 is SYDVKM in the germline V gene. With 2 bases clipped from V and 7 bases from J, the junction kept 5 bases outside the gene matches. The CDR3 length is 15 residues. CDR3: CASSLVTGGGQPQHF. CDR3 DNA: TGTGCCAGCAGTTTAGTGACAGGGGGCGGCCAGCCCCAGCATTTT.

V gene TRBV4-3 combines with J gene TRBJ1-4; 7 nucleotides line up with TRBD1. This CDR3 has 14 amino acids. Germline CDR1 LGHNA, CDR2 YSLEER. The V gene end was trimmed by 1 base and the J gene end by 10 bases; junction bases not matched to a gene: 6. Here the CDR3 DNA reads TGCGCCAGCAGCCAAGCGACAGGGAGGGTAAAACTGTTTTTT. Protein sequence: CASSQATGRVKLFF.

This chain joins TRBV4-3 and TRBJ2-2; maybe TRBD1 (7 bases). CDR1 LGHNA and CDR2 YSLEER come from the germline V gene. V lost 3 bases and J 5 bases, leaving 16 bases between the germline ends. CDR3 length: 16 amino acids. CDR3: CASSHSYRGGTGELFF. The DNA of the CDR3 is TGCGCCAGCAGCCATTCCTACAGGGGAGGAACCGGGGAGCTGTTTTTT.

This chain connects TRBV7-9 to TRBJ2-2, with 8 bases lining up with TRBD1. This CDR3 contains 15 residues. J gave up 4 bases and V 5 bases, and 6 bases lay outside the gene matches. Germline values: CDR1 SEHNR, CDR2 FQNEAQ (reference sequence). Here the CDR3 reads CASSPTGAGTGELFF. CDR3 coding DNA: TGTGCCAGCAGCCCGACAGGGGCCGGCACCGGGGAGCTGTTTTTT. Full variable domain (remainder filled in from reference TRBV7-9 and TRBJ2-2): DTGVSQNPRHKITKRGQNVTFRCDPISEHNRLYWYRQTLGQGPEFLTYFQNEAQLEKSRLLSDRFSAERPKGSFSTLEIQRTEQGDSAMYLCASSPTGAGTGELFFGEGSRLTVL.

The chain carries TRBV18 and TRBJ1-1, with TRBD1 matching 8 bases. The CDR3 extends over 14 amino acids. The V segment lost 5 bases and the J segment 4 bases; nucleotides outside the gene matches: 6. The germline gives CDR1 KGHSH, CDR2 LQKENI. CDR3 DNA: TGTGCCAGCTCAAAGGGACAGGACAGCACTGAAGCTTTCTTT. Translation: CASSKGQDSTEAFF. The full variable domain, its missing parts supplied by reference TRBV18 and TRBJ1-1, is NAGVMQNPRHLVRRRGQEARLRCSPMKGHSHVYWYRQLPEEGLKFMVYLQKENIIDESGMPKERFSAEFPKEGPSILRIQQVVRGDSAAYFCASSKGQDSTEAFFGQGTRLTVV.

The chain combines TRBV29-1 with TRBJ1-1; a weak D match, TRBD1 (5 bases). CDR3 size: 12 residues. CDR1 and CDR2 (germline): SQVTM, ANQGSEA. Trimming took 7 bases from V and 2 from J, leaving 11 bases between them. The CDR3 DNA is TGCAGCGCCTGGGACGGCAACACTGAAGCTTTCTTT. Its protein is CSAWDGNTEAFF.

The sample holds a few counts of this clone. The rearrangement uses TRBV6-9 and TRBJ2-3, with D hard to call. The CDR3 has 12 residues. CDR1 and CDR2 (germline): MNHGY, SVAAGI. V was trimmed by 7 bases and J by 3 bases, leaving 8 bases between them. CDR3 nucleotide sequence: TGTGCCAGCAAAGTGGGGACAGATACGCAGTATTTT. It translates to CASKVGTDTQYF.

J is TRBJ1-5 and V is TRBV6-5; D is possibly TRBD1 (6 bases). Deletions cut 6 bases from V and 0 bases from J, with 9 bases between. This CDR3 contains 14 residues. The germline V gene has CDR1 MNHEY and CDR2 SVGAGI. CDR3 amino acids: CASRQGGSNQPQHF. CDR3 DNA: TGTGCCAGCAGACAGGGTGGTAGCAATCAGCCCCAGCATTTT.